This T cell receptor beta chain was recorded in a study of T cells in localized non-small cell lung cancer. Study-wide results and caveats: When the top 100 tumor clones were examined, a median approximately 57 of them also appeared in the adjacent lung, which was paired and uninvolved. With higher T cell density in blood came longer overall survival. Uninvolved adjacent lung showed the highest T cell clonality, exceeding tumor. Because only a single region of the tumor was sequenced, heterogeneity remains possible.

Germline values: CDR1 SGHRS, CDR2 YFSETQ. This CDR3 is 16 amino acids long. Germline trimming cut 4 bases from V and 4 bases from J; bases unmatched to any gene: 10. Profiling relied on immunoSEQ multiplex PCR, and the TCRdb table lists in-frame clones only, not all of them. The sample lists 20,000 to 25,000 clones; roughly 90% were seen once. Worth noting for this clone: Its antigen is currently unknown.

The chain combines TRBV5-1 with TRBJ2-2; 7 bases map to TRBD2. The receptor comes from a man between 40 and 70 years old with stage II lung adenocarcinoma. The sequences come from PBMCs, collected before any cancer treatment. The CDR3 is CASSQTSDRGTGELFF. For the CDR3, the DNA is TGCGCCAGCAGCCAAACTAGCGACCGGGGCACCGGGGAGCTGTTTTTT.